The present T cell receptor (beta chain) was sequenced within a study of control samples from healthy donors and cancer patients. Only in-frame clones appear in the TCRdb table, and some are missing; sequencing was by immunoSEQ multiplex PCR. Of roughly 92,000 clones in the sample, about 89% were seen once. The CDR3 has 14 amino acids. V lost 4 bases to trimming and J lost 3 bases, with 13 bases between them. Germline CDR1 is MGHRA and CDR2 is YSYEKL. Sequences were obtained from blood. The chain combines TRBV4-1 with TRBJ2-7, with D perhaps matching TRBD1 (8 bases). The clonotype originates from a woman aged 55-69 years in good health. The CDR3 DNA is TGCGCCAGCAGCCGAGCGGGACAGGTCTACGAGCAGTACTTC. Its translation: CASSRAGQVYEQYF.